This TCR beta chain was recovered during a study of identical twins. Germline V gene data show CDR1 as DFQATT and CDR2 as SNEGSKA (reference sequence). V shed 6 bases, J shed 3 bases, and the junction held 7 bases outside the gene matches. The CDR3 has 13 residues. Unique molecular identifiers were present on cDNA, and template switching added a universal primer site. MiXCR, run by TCRdb on the 5' RACE reads, gives a single entry per CDR3 protein. Among 1.5 million to 2 million distinct CDR3 sequences listed, less than 35% were seen once. The chain couples TRBV20-1 to TRBJ2-7; 8 bases map to TRBD1. The sequence was obtained from a newborn girl in good health. The sample taken for sequencing was cord blood. The CDR3 protein is CSAESTGGYEQYF. In DNA form, the CDR3 reads TGCAGTGCAGAATCCACAGGGGGCTACGAGCAGTACTTC.